These 25 T cell receptor beta chains originate from one sample sequenced in a study of T-cell reconstitution after alpha-beta-depleted transplantation in children. TCRbeta library construction was performed incorporating unique molecular identifiers. TCRdb ran MiXCR on the PCR reads and lists one entry per CDR3 protein. The table includes about 70,000 distinct CDR3 sequences, 9.5% to 13% detected once. The source material was PBMCs, sampled before TCRalphabeta/CD19-depleted stem cell transplant. These TCRs come from a boy younger than 18 with acute myeloid leukemia, due to receive a stem cell transplant.

With regard to this clonotype: A much larger clone lies one base from this, so it may be a read error. The J gene is TRBJ2-2, the V gene TRBV9; no clear D. Trimming shortened V by 0 bases and J by 2 bases, and 8 bases separated the two germline ends. Germline V CDR1 and CDR2: SGDLS, YYNGEE. The CDR3 runs to 15 residues. CDR3 DNA sequence: TGTGCCAGCAGCGTAGGGAGTATAAACACCGGGGAGCTGTTTTTT. Translating gives CASSVGSINTGELFF.

Regarding this clonotype: A read error may be the cause here, since a much bigger clone is one base away. V is TRBV7-2 and J is TRBJ2-7; D might be TRBD1 or TRBD2, each matching 5 bases. Germline V gives CDR1 SGHTA, CDR2 FQGNSA. V lost 5 bases to trimming and J lost 10 bases, with 12 bases between them. The CDR3 runs 11 residues. The CDR3 loop is CASSDSGDQYF. The CDR3, as DNA: TGTGCCAGCAGCGACAGCGGCGACCAGTACTTC.

This clonotype was counted at least ten times. The chain has TRBV7-8 and TRBJ2-1; D might be TRBD1 or TRBD2, each matching 5 bases. Trimming took 4 bases from V and 4 from J, leaving 11 bases between them. Germline V gene lookup returns CDR1 SGHVS and CDR2 FQNEAQ. The length of the CDR3 is 14 residues. The CDR3 is CASSSRGPYNEQFF. For the CDR3, the DNA is TGTGCCAGCAGCTCGAGGGGCCCATACAATGAGCAGTTCTTC.

To note about this clonotype: Here the CDR3 omits its conserved ending phenylalanine or tryptophan, so a read error is the likely source. The chain links TRBV28 to TRBJ1-1; 7 bases are shared with TRBD1. CDR1 and CDR2 from the germline V gene are MDHEN and SYDVKM. This CDR3 is 12 amino acids long. V lost 6 bases, J lost 9 bases, and 7 bases stayed unmatched. The CDR3 DNA follows: TGTGCCAGCAGCCGTGACAGGGACCAAGCTTTCTAT. Translating gives CASSRDRDQAFY.

This clonotype was seen repeatedly, ten times or more. J is TRBJ2-1 and V is TRBV5-1; 9 bases agree with TRBD2. CDR3 length: 19 amino acids. The J segment lost 0 bases and the V segment lost 0 bases, leaving 10 bases of the junction unmatched. Germline values: CDR1 SGHRS, CDR2 YFSETQ. CDR3 residues: CASSLAGVLAGSSYNEQFF. Written as DNA, the CDR3 is TGCGCCAGCAGCTTGGCCGGGGTGCTAGCGGGGAGCTCCTACAATGAGCAGTTCTTC.

This clonotype was seen at least ten times. The chain carries TRBV6-5 and TRBJ2-5; TRBD2 is a possible D gene (6 bases). The CDR3 is 12 residues long. With 7 bases removed from V and 8 bases from J, the gap between germline ends came to 14 bases. CDR1 and CDR2 (germline): MNHEY, SVGAGI. CDR3 sequence: CASIGAGRTQYF. The CDR3 bases are TGTGCCAGCATTGGGGCGGGGAGAACCCAGTACTTC.

This clonotype was counted many times. The rearrangement joins TRBV19 to TRBJ2-1; D gene ambiguous. The CDR3 is 12 amino acids. The V end was cut by 0 bases, the J end by 8 bases, with 5 bases between. Germline assignment: CDR1 LNHDA and CDR2 SQIVND (reference sequence). The CDR3 spells CASSIEQHEQFF. The DNA for the CDR3 is TGTGCCAGTAGTATAGAACAGCATGAGCAGTTCTTC.

The rearrangement uses TRBV28 and TRBJ2-1; 9 positions agree with TRBD1. The trim removed 6 bases at V and 2 bases at J, leaving 8 bases unmatched. This CDR3 comprises 16 residues. Germline assignment: CDR1 MDHEN and CDR2 SYDVKM. CDR3 bases: TGTGCCAGCAGCCTCGGACAGGGGAGGACCTACAATGAGCAGTTCTTC. As protein: CASSLGQGRTYNEQFF.

This clonotype showed up just a few times. The chain links TRBV24-1 to TRBJ2-7; D remains unclear. CDR1 is KGHDR, CDR2 SFDVKD, per germline. This CDR3 has 13 amino acids. V lost 5 bases and J 1 base, leaving 8 bases between the germline ends. CDR3 protein: CATSAAPSYEQYF. CDR3 coding DNA: TGTGCCACCAGTGCGGCTCCGTCCTACGAGCAGTACTTC.

This clonotype has ten or more counts. The chain recombines TRBV5-1 with TRBJ2-2, with 7 positions matching TRBD1. The CDR3 contains 14 residues. The germline gives CDR1 SGHRS, CDR2 YFSETQ. The V gene end was trimmed by 5 bases and the J gene end by 1 base; junction bases not matched to a gene: 2. CDR3 protein: CASRTGWNTGELFF. The CDR3 DNA follows: TGCGCCAGCAGGACAGGGTGGAACACCGGGGAGCTGTTTTTT.

This clonotype was seen many times. The V gene is TRBV11-1, the J gene TRBJ1-2; TRBD1 is a possible D gene (5 bases). This CDR3 comprises 18 residues. Germline-derived CDR1 and CDR2 are SGHAT and FQDESV (reference sequence). Between the trimmed V and J ends, which lost 2 bases and 0 bases, there was a span of 19 bases. The CDR3 bases are TGTGCCAGCAGCTTAAGGGGTGGGGGACGGAAGGCTAACTATGGCTACACCTTC. Its translation is CASSLRGGGRKANYGYTF.

Ten or more counts support this clonotype. J is TRBJ2-7 and V is TRBV7-8; D is perhaps TRBD2 (5 bases). Trimming left V 6 bases short and J 5 bases short, with 14 bases between. There are 13 residues in the CDR3. Germline CDR1 is SGHVS and CDR2 is FQNEAQ. In DNA, the CDR3 is TGTGCCAGCAGTCGGCCGAGGGAAGACGAGCAGTACTTC. This codes for CASSRPREDEQYF.

This clonotype has at least ten counts. The chain employs TRBV12-3 or TRBV12-4 and TRBJ1-1; D uncertain. This CDR3 is built from 15 residues. The V end was cut by 3 bases, the J end by 1 base, with 12 bases between. The chain's CDR3 is CASSFGNNPNTEAFF. CDR3 bases: TGTGCCAGCAGTTTTGGGAACAACCCGAACACTGAAGCTTTCTTT.

In its sample, this clonotype was seen a few times. The chain combines TRBV29-1 with TRBJ2-2; no firm D call. Germline values: CDR1 SQVTM, CDR2 ANQGSEA. This CDR3 comprises 13 residues. Trimming stripped 4 bases from V and 4 bases from J, with 10 bases between. As DNA, the CDR3 is TGCAGCGTTGGACGCTTAGGCACCGGGGAGCTGTTTTTT. Its translation is CSVGRLGTGELFF.

This clonotype was detected many times. J is TRBJ1-2 and V is TRBV12-3 or TRBV12-4, with D possibly matching TRBD1 (6 bases). With 7 bases removed from V and 4 bases from J, the gap between germline ends came to 13 bases. The CDR3 is made up of 13 amino acids. The CDR3 is CASIGGGGYGYTF. DNA of the CDR3: TGTGCCAGCATAGGGGGAGGGGGCTATGGCTACACCTTC.

This clonotype was counted between two and nine times. The genes are TRBV5-1 and TRBJ2-4, with D possibly matching TRBD2 (5 bases). Trimming pared 0 bases from V and 5 bases from J, leaving 12 bases between. This CDR3 contains 15 residues. Germline lookup yields CDR1 SGHRS and CDR2 YFSETQ. The CDR3: CASSLGRPLENIQYF. The CDR3 DNA is TGCGCCAGCAGCTTGGGGAGGCCGTTGGAAAACATTCAGTACTTC.

This clonotype was recorded at least ten times. The chain employs TRBV28 and TRBJ2-3; 8 nucleotides agree with TRBD2. The CDR3 contains 15 residues. The ends lost 7 bases at V and 1 base at J; junction bases unmatched: 7. Germline-derived CDR1 and CDR2 are MDHEN and SYDVKM. CDR3 in DNA: TGTGCCAGCACCAAACTAGCGGAGGGCACAGATACGCAGTATTTT. It translates to CASTKLAEGTDTQYF.

This clonotype has only a few counts. The genes are TRBV11-2 and TRBJ2-5; 8 bases fit TRBD1. The germline gives CDR1 SGHAT, CDR2 FQNNGV. V dropped 4 bases and J dropped 4; count of bases not matched to a gene: 17. The CDR3 loop spans 18 amino acids. In DNA form, the CDR3 reads TGTGCCAGCAGCTCAGGCCGGACAGGGAAGCCCGGGGGAGAGACCCAGTACTTC. This codes for CASSSGRTGKPGGETQYF.

This clonotype was counted a few times. CDR3 coding DNA: TGCAGCGTTGATGCGGGCGATTATGAGCAGTTCTTC. This gives the protein CSVDAGDYEQFF. The J gene is TRBJ2-1, the V gene TRBV29-1, with TRBD2 as a possible D gene (5 bases). CDR3 length equals 12 residues. CDR1 and CDR2 from the germline V gene are SQVTM and ANQGSEA. With 3 bases removed from V and 8 bases from J, the gap between germline ends came to 11 bases.

This clonotype came up many times. The V and J genes are TRBV20-1 and TRBJ2-3; 12 positions match TRBD2. J was trimmed by 6 bases and V by 0 bases; bases with no gene match: 7. This CDR3 region has 16 residues. In germline, CDR1 is DFQATT, CDR2 SNEGSKA (reference sequence). The CDR3 DNA sequence: TGCAGTGCTAGAGATTCTAGCGGGAGGGGCCCGGATACGCAGTATTTT. Protein: CSARDSSGRGPDTQYF.

The table lists this clonotype with many counts. DNA for the CDR3: TGTGCCAGCAGCAAAAGGGGCGGCGGGGAAACTCCTCAGCCCCAGCATTTT. It specifies CASSKRGGGETPQPQHF. The chain couples TRBV7-8 to TRBJ1-5; weak D call: TRBD1 (5 bases). This CDR3 is 17 amino acids long. Germline-derived CDR1 and CDR2 are SGHVS and FQNEAQ. V lost 5 bases and J lost 6, with 23 bases in between.

This clonotype was seen many times. The V gene is TRBV5-6, the J gene TRBJ1-2; 8 bases are a match to TRBD1. Germline V CDR1 and CDR2: SGHDT, YYEEEE. The CDR3 totals 18 residues. Losses at the gene ends were 6 bases for V and 2 bases for J; bases not matched to a gene: 18. The DNA for the CDR3 is TGTGCCAGCACCTCCCTCGATAGGACAGGGATAGGGAACTATGGCTACACCTTC. It encodes CASTSLDRTGIGNYGYTF. Variable domain in full (rest from reference TRBV5-6 and TRBJ1-2): DAGVTQSPTHLIKTRGQQVTLRCSPKSGHDTVSWYQQALGQGPQFIFQYYEEEERQRGNFPDRFSGHQFPNYSSELNVNALLLGDSALYLCASTSLDRTGIGNYGYTFGSGTRLTVV.

This clonotype was recorded many times. The chain is built from TRBV29-1 and TRBJ1-2, with 8 nucleotides matching TRBD1. V was pared by 3 bases and J by 7 bases, with 10 bases of the junction left unmatched. This CDR3 region has 14 residues. CDR1 and CDR2 (germline): SQVTM, ANQGSEA. The CDR3 loop reads CSVDGTGVPAGYTF. The CDR3 DNA sequence: TGCAGCGTTGATGGGACAGGAGTCCCCGCTGGCTACACCTTC.

This clonotype was found many times. This chain connects TRBV12-3 or TRBV12-4 to TRBJ2-3; possibly TRBD1 or TRBD2 for D (5 bases each). This CDR3 is built from 11 residues. Trimming stripped 4 bases from V and 11 bases from J, with 10 bases between. The CDR3 sequence: CASSSPGRQYF. The CDR3 DNA reads as TGTGCCAGCAGTTCCCCGGGACGGCAGTATTTT.

In its sample, this clonotype was seen many times. The genes are TRBV5-6 and TRBJ2-3; D is perhaps TRBD1 or TRBD2 (5 bases each). CDR1 SGHDT and CDR2 YYEEEE come from the germline V gene. Between the trimmed V and J ends, which lost 3 bases and 5 bases, there was a span of 13 bases. The CDR3 is made up of 14 amino acids. DNA of the CDR3: TGTGCCAGCAGCTACCCTTGGGACGTAGATACGCAGTATTTT. Protein product: CASSYPWDVDTQYF.